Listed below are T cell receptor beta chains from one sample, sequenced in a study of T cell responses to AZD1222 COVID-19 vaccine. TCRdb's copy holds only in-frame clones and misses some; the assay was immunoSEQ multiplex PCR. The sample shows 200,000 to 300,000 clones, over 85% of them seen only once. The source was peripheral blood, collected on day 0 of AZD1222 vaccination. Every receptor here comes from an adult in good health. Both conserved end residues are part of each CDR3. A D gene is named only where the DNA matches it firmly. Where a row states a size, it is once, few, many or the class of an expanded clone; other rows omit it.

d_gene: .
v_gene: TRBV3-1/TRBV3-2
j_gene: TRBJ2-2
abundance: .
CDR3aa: CASRQVNTGELFF
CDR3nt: TGTGCCAGCCGACAGGTGAACACCGGGGAGCTGTTTTTT

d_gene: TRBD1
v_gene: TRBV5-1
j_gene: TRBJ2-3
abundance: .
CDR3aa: CASSSGQGPSTDTQYF
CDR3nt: TGCGCCAGCAGCTCAGGACAGGGACCTAGCACAGATACGCAGTATTTT

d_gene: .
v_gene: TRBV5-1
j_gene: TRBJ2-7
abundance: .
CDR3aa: CASSLDPTYEQYF
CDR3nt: TGCGCCAGCAGCTTGGATCCCACCTACGAGCAGTACTTC

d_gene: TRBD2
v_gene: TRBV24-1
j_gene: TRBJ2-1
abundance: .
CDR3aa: CATSDSSPSTSGSYNEQFF
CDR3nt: TGTGCCACCAGTGATTCTTCCCCTTCTACTAGCGGGAGCTACAATGAGCAGTTCTTC

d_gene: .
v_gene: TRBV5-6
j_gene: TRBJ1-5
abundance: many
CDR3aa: CASSPGLGTQPQHF
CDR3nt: TGTGCCAGCAGCCCGGGCCTCGGAACTCAGCCCCAGCATTTT

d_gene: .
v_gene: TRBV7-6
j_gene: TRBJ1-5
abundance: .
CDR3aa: CASSLGDGQPQHF
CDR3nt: TGTGCCAGCAGCTTAGGGGATGGGCAGCCCCAGCATTTT

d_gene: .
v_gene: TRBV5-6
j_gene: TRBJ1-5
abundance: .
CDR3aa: CASSLERSQPQHF
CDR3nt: TGTGCCAGCAGCTTGGAACGCAGTCAGCCCCAGCATTTT

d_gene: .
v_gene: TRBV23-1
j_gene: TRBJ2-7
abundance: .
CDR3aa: CASPAPGQVKNEQYF
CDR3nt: TGCGCCAGCCCAGCGCCGGGGCAGGTGAAAAACGAGCAGTACTTC

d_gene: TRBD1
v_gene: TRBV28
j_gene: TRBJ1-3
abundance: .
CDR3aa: CASSSRGLRNTIYF
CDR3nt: TGTGCCAGCAGTTCGAGGGGGCTACGAAACACCATATATTTT

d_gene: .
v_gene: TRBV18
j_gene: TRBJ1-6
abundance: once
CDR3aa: CASSPSRVSGSPLHF
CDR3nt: TGTGCCAGCTCACCAAGCAGGGTGTCGGGTTCACCCCTCCACTTT

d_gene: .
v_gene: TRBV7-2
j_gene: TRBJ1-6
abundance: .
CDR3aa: CASSTDSNSPLHF
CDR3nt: TGTGCCAGCAGCACGGACAGTAATTCACCCCTCCACTTT

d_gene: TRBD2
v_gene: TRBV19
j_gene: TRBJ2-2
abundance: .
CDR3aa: CASSIGLAGRTGELFF
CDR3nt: TGTGCCAGTAGTATCGGGTTAGCGGGAAGGACCGGGGAGCTGTTTTTT

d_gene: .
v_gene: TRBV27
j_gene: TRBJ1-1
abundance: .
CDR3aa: CASSLRGPRGANTEAFF
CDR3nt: TGTGCCAGCAGTTTACGGGGACCTAGGGGCGCGAACACTGAAGCTTTCTTT

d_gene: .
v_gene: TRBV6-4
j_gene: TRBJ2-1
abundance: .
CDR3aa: CASSPGLSSYNEQFF
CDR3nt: TGTGCCAGCAGCCCCGGCCTGAGCTCCTACAATGAGCAGTTCTTC

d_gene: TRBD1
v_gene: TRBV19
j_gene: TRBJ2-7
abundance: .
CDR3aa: CASSARQGPYEQYF
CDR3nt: TGTGCCAGTAGCGCCCGACAGGGTCCCTACGAGCAGTACTTC

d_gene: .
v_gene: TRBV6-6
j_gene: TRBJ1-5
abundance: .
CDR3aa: CASRATGNQPQHF
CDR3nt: TGTGCCAGCAGGGCAACAGGGAATCAGCCCCAGCATTTT

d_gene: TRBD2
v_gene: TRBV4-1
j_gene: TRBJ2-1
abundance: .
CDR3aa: CASSQSGLATNEQFF
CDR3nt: TGCGCCAGCAGCCAAAGTGGACTAGCGACGAATGAGCAGTTCTTC

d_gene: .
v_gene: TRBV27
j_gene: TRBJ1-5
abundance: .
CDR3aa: CASSPPGTWDQPQHF
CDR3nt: TGTGCCAGCAGTCCACCGGGGACCTGGGATCAGCCCCAGCATTTT

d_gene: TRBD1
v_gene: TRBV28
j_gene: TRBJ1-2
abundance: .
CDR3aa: CASISLGQRGYTF
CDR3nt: TGTGCCAGCATTTCCTTGGGACAGAGAGGCTACACCTTC

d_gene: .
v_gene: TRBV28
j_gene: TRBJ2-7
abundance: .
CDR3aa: CASSLTTGSKNEQYF
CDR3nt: TGTGCCAGCAGTTTAACAACAGGATCCAAGAACGAGCAGTACTTC

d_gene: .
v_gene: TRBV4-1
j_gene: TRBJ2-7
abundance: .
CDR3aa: CASSVNTAGHEQYF
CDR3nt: TGCGCCAGCAGCGTCAACACGGCCGGGCACGAGCAGTACTTC

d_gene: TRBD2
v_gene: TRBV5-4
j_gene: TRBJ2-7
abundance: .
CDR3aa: CASSLARGRAAEQYF
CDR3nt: TGTGCCAGCAGCTTGGCCCGCGGGAGGGCCGCGGAGCAGTACTTC

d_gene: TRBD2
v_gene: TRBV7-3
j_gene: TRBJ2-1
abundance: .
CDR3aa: CASSQRGGRDEQFF
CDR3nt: TGTGCCAGCAGCCAGCGCGGCGGGAGAGATGAGCAGTTCTTC

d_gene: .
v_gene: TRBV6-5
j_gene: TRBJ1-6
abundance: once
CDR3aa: CAMRSEGSPLHF
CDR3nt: TGTGCCATGCGGTCCGAGGGTTCACCCCTCCACTTT

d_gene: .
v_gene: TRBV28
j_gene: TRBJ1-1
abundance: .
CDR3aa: CASSGRQLAFF
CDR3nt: TGTGCCAGTAGCGGCAGGCAGCTAGCTTTCTTT

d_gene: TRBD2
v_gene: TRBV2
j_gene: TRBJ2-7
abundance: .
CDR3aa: CASSVETSGGFLSYEQYF
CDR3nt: TGTGCCAGCAGTGTTGAGACTAGCGGGGGCTTTCTTTCCTACGAGCAGTACTTC

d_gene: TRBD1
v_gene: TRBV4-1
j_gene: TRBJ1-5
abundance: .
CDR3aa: CASSHNPRDRAIKGNQPQHF
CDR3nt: TGCGCCAGCAGCCATAACCCCCGGGACAGGGCGATCAAAGGCAATCAGCCCCAGCATTTT

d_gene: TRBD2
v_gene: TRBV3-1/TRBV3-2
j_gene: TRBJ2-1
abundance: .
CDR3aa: CASSQLAGVSYNEQFF
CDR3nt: TGTGCCAGCAGCCAGTTAGCGGGAGTATCCTACAATGAGCAGTTCTTC

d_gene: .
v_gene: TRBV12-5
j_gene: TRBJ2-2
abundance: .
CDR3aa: CASALSGTYDPGELFF
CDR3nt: TGTGCTAGTGCACTATCAGGGACCTACGACCCCGGGGAGCTGTTTTTT

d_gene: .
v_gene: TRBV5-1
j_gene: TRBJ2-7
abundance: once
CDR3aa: CASSLEGHSYEQYF
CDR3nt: TGCGCCAGCAGCTTGGAAGGGCATTCCTACGAGCAGTACTTC

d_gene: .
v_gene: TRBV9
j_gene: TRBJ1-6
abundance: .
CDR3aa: CASSPQGRNNSPLHF
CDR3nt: TGTGCCAGCAGCCCTCAGGGCCGTAATAATTCACCCCTCCACTTT

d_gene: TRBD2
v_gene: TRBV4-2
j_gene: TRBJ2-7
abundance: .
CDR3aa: CASSHQTSGRAYEQYF
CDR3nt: TGTGCCAGCAGCCACCAGACTAGCGGGAGGGCCTACGAGCAGTACTTC

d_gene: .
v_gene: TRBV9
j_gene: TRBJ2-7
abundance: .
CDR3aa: CASSVALQGGEQYF
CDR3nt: TGTGCCAGCAGCGTAGCTCTCCAGGGGGGAGAGCAGTACTTC

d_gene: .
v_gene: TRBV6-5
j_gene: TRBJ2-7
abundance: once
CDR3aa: CASSYGGPYEQYF
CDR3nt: TGTGCCAGCAGTTACGGGGGGCCCTACGAGCAGTACTTC

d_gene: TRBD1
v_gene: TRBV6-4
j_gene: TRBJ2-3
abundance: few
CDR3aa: CASSGGTGETDTQYF
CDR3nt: TGTGCCAGCAGTGGCGGGACAGGGGAGACAGATACGCAGTATTTT

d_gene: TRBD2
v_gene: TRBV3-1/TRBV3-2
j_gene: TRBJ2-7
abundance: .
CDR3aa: CASSQEGLAGIHEQYF
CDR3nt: TGTGCCAGCAGCCAAGAGGGACTAGCGGGAATTCACGAGCAGTACTTC

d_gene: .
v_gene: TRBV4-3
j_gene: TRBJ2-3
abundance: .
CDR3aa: CASSPGANTDTQYF
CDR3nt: TGCGCCAGCAGCCCCGGGGCAAACACAGATACGCAGTATTTT

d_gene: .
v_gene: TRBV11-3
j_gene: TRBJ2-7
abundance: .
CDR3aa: CASSLGRGYEQYF
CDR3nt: TGTGCCAGCAGCTTAGGGAGGGGCTACGAGCAGTACTTC

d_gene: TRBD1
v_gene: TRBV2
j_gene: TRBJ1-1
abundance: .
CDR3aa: CASGNRGLGTEAFF
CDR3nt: TGTGCCAGCGGGAACAGGGGATTAGGAACTGAAGCTTTCTTT

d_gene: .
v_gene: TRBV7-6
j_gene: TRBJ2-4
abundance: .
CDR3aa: CASSLVLSELLAKNIQYF
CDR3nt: TGTGCCAGCAGCTTAGTCCTGAGCGAACTATTAGCCAAAAACATTCAGTACTTC

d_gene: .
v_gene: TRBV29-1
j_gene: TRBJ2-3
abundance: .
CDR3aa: CSAEGGSGADTQYF
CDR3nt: TGCAGCGCGGAAGGGGGGAGTGGGGCAGATACGCAGTATTTT

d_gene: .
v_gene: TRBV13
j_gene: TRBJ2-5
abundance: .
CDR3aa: CASSLARREETQYF
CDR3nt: TGTGCCAGCAGCTTAGCCCGCAGGGAAGAGACCCAGTACTTC

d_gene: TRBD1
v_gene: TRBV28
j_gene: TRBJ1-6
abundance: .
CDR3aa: CASSFAETGDYNSPLHF
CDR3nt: TGTGCCAGCAGTTTCGCGGAGACAGGGGACTATAATTCACCCCTCCACTTT

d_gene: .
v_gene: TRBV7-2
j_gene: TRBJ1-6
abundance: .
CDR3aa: CASSVVAGSSYNSPLHF
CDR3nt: TGTGCCAGCAGCGTAGTGGCAGGGAGCTCCTATAATTCACCCCTCCACTTT

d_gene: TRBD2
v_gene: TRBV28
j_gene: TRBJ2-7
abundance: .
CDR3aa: CASSRGDSGSDEQYF
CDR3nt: TGTGCCAGCAGCCGAGGGGATAGCGGGAGTGACGAGCAGTACTTC

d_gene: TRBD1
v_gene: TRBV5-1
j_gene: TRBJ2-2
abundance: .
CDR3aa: CASSPVGTGFTGELFF
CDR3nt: TGCGCCAGCAGCCCGGTAGGGACAGGGTTCACCGGGGAGCTGTTTTTT

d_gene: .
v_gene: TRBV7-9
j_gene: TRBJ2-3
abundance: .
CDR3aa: CASSSASSDTQYF
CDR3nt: TGTGCCAGCAGCAGCGCGTCGTCAGATACGCAGTATTTT

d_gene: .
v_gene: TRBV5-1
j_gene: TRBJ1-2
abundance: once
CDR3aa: CASRGAEYGYTF
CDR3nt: TGCGCCAGTAGGGGGGCAGAATATGGCTACACCTTC

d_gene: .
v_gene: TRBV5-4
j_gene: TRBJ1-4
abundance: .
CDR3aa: CASSPQGGNEKLFF
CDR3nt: TGTGCCAGCAGCCCCCAGGGCGGAAATGAAAAACTGTTTTTT

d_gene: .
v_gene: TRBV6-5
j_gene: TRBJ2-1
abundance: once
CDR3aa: CASSYQVDASYNEQFF
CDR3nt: TGTGCCAGCAGTTACCAAGTTGATGCTTCCTACAATGAGCAGTTCTTC

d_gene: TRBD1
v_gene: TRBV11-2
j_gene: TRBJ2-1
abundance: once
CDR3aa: CASSLGTGYNEQFF
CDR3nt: TGTGCCAGCAGCTTGGGGACAGGGTACAATGAGCAGTTCTTC

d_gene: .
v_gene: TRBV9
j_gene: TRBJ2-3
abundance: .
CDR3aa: CASTCRAGVHTAHGYF
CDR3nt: TGTGCCAGCACCTGTAGAGCCGGGGTTCACACAGCCCATGGGTATTTT

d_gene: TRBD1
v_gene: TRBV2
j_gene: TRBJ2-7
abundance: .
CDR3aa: CASSDRGQDEQYF
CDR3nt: TGTGCCAGCAGTGACAGGGGGCAGGACGAGCAGTACTTC

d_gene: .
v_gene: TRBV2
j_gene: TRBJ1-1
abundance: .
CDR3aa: CASRPGTANTEAFF
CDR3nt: TGTGCCAGCAGGCCCGGGACTGCGAACACTGAAGCTTTCTTT

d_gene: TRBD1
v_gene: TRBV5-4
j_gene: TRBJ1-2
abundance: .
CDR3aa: CASSLQGAYHIYGYTF
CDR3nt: TGTGCCAGCAGCTTACAGGGGGCGTACCATATCTATGGCTACACCTTC

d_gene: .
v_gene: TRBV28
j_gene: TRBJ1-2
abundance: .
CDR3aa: CASSFPERYGYTF
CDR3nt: TGTGCCAGCAGTTTCCCGGAACGCTATGGCTACACCTTC

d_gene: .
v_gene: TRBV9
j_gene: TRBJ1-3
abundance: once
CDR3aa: CASSVEAFSGNTIYF
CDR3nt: TGTGCCAGCAGCGTAGAAGCGTTCTCTGGAAACACCATATATTTT

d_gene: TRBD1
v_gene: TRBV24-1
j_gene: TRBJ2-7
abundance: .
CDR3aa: CATGWDRAYEQYF
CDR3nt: TGTGCCACCGGATGGGACAGGGCCTACGAGCAGTACTTC